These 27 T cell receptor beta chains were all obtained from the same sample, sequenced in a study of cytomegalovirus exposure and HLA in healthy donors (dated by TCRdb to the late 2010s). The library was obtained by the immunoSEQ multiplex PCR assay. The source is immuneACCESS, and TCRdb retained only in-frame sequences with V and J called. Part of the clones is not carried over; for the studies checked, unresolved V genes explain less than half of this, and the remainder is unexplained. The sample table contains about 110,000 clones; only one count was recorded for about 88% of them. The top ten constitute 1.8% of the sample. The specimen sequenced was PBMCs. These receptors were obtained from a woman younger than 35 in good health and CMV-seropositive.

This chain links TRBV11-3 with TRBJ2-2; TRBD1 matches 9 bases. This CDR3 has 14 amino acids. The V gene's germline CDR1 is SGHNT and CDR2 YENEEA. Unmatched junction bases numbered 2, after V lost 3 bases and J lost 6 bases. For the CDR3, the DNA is TGTGCCAGCAGCTTTACAGGGGGCTCCGGGGAGCTGTTTTTT. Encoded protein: CASSFTGGSGELFF.

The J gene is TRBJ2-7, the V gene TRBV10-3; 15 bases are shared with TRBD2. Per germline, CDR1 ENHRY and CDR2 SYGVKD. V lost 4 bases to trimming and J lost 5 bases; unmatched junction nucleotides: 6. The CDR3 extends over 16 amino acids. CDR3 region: CAISVGTSGGYNEQYF. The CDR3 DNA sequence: TGTGCCATCAGTGTGGGGACTAGCGGGGGGTACAACGAGCAGTACTTC.

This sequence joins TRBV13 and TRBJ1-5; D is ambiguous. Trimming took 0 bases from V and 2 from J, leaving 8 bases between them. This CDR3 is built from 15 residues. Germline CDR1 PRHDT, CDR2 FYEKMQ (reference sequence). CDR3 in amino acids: CASSLGNGGNQPQHF. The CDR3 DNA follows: TGTGCCAGCAGCTTAGGCAACGGGGGCAATCAGCCCCAGCATTTT.

Here the CDR3 reads CASSQGTGDGYTF. The CDR3, as DNA: TGCGCCAGCAGCCAAGGGACAGGTGATGGCTACACCTTC. The chain employs TRBV4-1 and TRBJ1-2, with TRBD1 identical over 7 bases. V was pared by 1 base and J by 6 bases, with 2 bases of the junction left unmatched. The germline CDR1 and CDR2 sequences are MGHRA and YSYEKL. This CDR3 spans 13 amino acids.

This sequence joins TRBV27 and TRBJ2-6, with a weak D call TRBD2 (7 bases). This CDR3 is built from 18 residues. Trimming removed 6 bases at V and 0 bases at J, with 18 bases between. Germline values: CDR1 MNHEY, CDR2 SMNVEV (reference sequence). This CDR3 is CASSLMGGPSSGANVLTF. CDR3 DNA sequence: TGTGCCAGCAGCCTCATGGGGGGGCCTAGCTCTGGGGCCAACGTCCTGACTTTC.

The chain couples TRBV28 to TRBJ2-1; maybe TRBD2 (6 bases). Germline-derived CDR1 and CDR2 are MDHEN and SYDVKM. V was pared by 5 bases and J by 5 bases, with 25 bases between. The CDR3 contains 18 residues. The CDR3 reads CASSPPWGVRSNNNEQFF. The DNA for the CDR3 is TGTGCCAGCAGTCCGCCGTGGGGGGTCCGCTCTAACAACAATGAGCAGTTCTTC. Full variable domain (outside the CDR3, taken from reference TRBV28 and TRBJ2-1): DVKVTQSSRYLVKRTGEKVFLECVQDMDHENMFWYRQDPGLGLRLIYFSYDVKMKEKGDIPEGYSVSREKKERFSLILESASTNQTSMYLCASSPPWGVRSNNNEQFFGPGTRLTVL.

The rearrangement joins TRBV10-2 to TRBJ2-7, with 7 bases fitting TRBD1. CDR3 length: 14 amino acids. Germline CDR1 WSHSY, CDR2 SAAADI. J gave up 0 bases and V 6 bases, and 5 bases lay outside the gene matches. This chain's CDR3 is CASSPGQSSYEQYF. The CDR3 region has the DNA TGCGCCAGCAGCCCGGGACAGAGCTCCTACGAGCAGTACTTC.

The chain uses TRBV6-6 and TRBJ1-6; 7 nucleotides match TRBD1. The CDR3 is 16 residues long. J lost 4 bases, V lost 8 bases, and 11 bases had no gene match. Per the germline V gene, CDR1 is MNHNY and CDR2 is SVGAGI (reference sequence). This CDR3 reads CASLRDSALYNSPLHF. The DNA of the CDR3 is TGTGCCAGCCTTCGGGACAGCGCTCTATATAATTCACCCCTCCACTTT.

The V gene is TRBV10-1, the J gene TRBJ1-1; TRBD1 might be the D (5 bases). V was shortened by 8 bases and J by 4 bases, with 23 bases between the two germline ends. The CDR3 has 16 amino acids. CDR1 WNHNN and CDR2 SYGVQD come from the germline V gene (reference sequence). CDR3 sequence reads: CASAPTKGPGGTEAFF. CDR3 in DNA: TGCGCCAGCGCTCCCACTAAGGGCCCGGGGGGCACTGAAGCTTTCTTT.

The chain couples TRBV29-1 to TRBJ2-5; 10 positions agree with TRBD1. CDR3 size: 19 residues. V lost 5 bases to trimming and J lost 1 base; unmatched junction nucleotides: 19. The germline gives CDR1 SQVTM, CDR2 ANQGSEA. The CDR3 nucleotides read TGCAGCGTTCACGCCCGTGGGACAGGGGATAGAGTGGGCCAAGAGACCCAGTACTTC. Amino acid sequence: CSVHARGTGDRVGQETQYF.

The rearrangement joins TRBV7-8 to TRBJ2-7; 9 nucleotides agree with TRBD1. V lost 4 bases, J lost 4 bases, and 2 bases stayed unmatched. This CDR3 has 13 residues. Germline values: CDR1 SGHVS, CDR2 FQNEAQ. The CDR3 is CASSWTGEYEQYF. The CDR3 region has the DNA TGTGCCAGCAGCTGGACAGGGGAATACGAGCAGTACTTC.

The CDR3 sequence: CASSITGVGQPQHF. CDR3 nucleotide sequence: TGTGCCAGCAGTATCACAGGGGTGGGTCAGCCCCAGCATTTT. J is TRBJ1-5 and V is TRBV27; TRBD1 matches 7 bases. The CDR3 totals 14 residues. V lost 5 bases and J lost 6; bases outside the gene matches: 7. Germline values: CDR1 MNHEY, CDR2 SMNVEV (reference sequence).

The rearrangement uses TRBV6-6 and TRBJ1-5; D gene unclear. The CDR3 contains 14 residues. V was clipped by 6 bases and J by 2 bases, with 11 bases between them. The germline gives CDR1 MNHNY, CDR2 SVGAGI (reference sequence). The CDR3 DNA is TGTGCCAGCAGGGAACGGCAGGGCAATCAGCCCCAGCATTTT. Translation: CASRERQGNQPQHF.

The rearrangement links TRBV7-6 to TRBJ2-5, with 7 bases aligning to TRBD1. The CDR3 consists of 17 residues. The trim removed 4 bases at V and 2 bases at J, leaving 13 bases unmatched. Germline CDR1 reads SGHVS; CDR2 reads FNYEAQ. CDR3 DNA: TGTGCCAGCAGCTCAATAGCGCAACAGGGGTTACAAGAGACCCAGTACTTC. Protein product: CASSSIAQQGLQETQYF. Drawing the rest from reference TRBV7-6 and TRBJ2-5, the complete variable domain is GAGVSQSPRYKVTKRGQDVALRCDPISGHVSLYWYRQALGQGPEFLTYFNYEAQQDKSGLPNDRFSAERPEGSISTLTIQRTEQRDSAMYRCASSSIAQQGLQETQYFGPGTRLLVL.

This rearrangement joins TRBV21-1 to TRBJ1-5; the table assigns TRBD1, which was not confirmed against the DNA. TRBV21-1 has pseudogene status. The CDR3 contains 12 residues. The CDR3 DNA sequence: TGTGCCAGCAGCAGACAGGGTCAGCCCCAGCATTTT. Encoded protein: CASSRQGQPQHF.

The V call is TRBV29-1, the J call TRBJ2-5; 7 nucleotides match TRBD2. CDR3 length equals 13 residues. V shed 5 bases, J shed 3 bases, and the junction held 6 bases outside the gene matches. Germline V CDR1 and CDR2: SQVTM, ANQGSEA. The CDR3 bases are TGCAGCGTTCTCTTTGGGGGGGAAGAGACCCAGTACTTC. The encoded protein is CSVLFGGEETQYF.

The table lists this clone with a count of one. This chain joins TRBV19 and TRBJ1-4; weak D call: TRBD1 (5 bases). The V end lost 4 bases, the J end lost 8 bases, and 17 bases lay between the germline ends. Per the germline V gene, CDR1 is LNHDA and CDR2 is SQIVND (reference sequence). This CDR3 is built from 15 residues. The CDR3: CASSSWDSRREKLFF. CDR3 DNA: TGTGCCAGTAGTAGCTGGGACTCTCGGCGGGAAAAACTGTTTTTT.

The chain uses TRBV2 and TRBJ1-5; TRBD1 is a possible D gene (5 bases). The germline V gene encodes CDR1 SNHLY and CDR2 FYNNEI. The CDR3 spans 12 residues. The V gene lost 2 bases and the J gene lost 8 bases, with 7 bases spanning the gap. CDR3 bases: TGTGCCAGCAGTGAATTAGGGGAGCCCCAGCATTTT. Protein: CASSELGEPQHF.

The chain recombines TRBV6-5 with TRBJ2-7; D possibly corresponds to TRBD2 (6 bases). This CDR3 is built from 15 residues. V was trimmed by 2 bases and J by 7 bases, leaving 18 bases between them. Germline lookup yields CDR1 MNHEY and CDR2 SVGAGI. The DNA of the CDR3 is TGTGCCAGCAGTTACGACAGTCGGGGGACCCTAGAGCAGTACTTC. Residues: CASSYDSRGTLEQYF.

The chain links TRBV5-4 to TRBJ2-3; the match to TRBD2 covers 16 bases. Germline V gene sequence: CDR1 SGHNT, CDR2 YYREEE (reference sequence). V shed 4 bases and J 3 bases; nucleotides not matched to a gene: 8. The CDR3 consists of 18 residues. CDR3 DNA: TGTGCCAGCAGCCCCGGGACTAGCGGGGGGGCCCTAACAGATACGCAGTATTTT. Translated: CASSPGTSGGALTDTQYF. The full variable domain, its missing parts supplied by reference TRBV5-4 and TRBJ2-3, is ETGVTQSPTHLIKTRGQQVTLRCSSQSGHNTVSWYQQALGQGPQFIFQYYREEENGRGNFPPRFSGLQFPNYSSELNVNALELDDSALYLCASSPGTSGGALTDTQYFGPGTRLTVL.

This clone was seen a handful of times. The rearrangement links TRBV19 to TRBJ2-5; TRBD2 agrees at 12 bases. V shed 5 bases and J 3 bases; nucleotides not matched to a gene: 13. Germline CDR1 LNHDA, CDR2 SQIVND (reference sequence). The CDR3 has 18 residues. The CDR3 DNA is TGTGCCAGTAGTGCAGGGGGAACCTGGACTAGCGGGGAAGAGACCCAGTACTTC. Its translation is CASSAGGTWTSGEETQYF.

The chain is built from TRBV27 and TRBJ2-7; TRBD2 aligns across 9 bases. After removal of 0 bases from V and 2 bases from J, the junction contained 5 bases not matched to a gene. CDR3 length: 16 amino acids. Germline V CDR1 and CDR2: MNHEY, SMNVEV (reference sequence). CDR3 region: CASSLSGAGGTYEQYF. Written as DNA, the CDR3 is TGTGCCAGCAGTTTATCAGGAGCGGGGGGCACCTACGAGCAGTACTTC.

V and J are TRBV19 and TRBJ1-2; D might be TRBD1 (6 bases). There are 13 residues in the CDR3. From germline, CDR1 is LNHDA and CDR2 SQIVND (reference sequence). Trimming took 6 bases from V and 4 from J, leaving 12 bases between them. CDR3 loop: CASREQGFYGYTF. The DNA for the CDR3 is TGTGCCAGTAGGGAACAGGGATTCTATGGCTACACCTTC.

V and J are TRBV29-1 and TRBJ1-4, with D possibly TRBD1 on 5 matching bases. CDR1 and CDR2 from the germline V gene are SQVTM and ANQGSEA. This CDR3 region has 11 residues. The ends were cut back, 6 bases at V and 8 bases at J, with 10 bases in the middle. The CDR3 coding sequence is TGCAGCGTGGGACGGGGGGAAAAACTGTTTTTT. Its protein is CSVGRGEKLFF.

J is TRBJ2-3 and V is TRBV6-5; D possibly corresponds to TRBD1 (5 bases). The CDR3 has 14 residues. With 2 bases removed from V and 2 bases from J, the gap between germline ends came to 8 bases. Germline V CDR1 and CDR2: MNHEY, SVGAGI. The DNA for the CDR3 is TGTGCCAGCAGTTACGACAGACCCACAGATACGCAGTATTTT. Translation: CASSYDRPTDTQYF.

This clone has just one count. The CDR3 sequence: CASSGGAYNSPLHF. The CDR3 coding sequence is TGTGCCAGCTCGGGGGGGGCTTATAATTCACCCCTCCACTTT. This rearrangement joins TRBV6-6 to TRBJ1-6; D might be TRBD1 (6 bases). The CDR3 consists of 14 residues. V gave up 8 bases and J gave up 4 bases, with 12 bases separating them. Germline V gene lookup returns CDR1 MNHNY and CDR2 SVGAGI (reference sequence).

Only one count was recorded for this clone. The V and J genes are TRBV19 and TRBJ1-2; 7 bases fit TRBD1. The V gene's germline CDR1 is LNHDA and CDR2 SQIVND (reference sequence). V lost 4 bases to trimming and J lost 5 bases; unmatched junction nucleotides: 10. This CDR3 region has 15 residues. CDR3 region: CASSTQRDSGYGYTF. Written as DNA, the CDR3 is TGTGCCAGTAGTACTCAACGGGACAGTGGATATGGCTACACCTTC.